The 23 T cell receptor beta chains given below trace back to one sample, sequenced in a study of T cell changes during pregnancy in multiple sclerosis. Generated by immunoSEQ multiplex PCR, the TCRdb table keeps only in-frame clones and is missing some. The sample comprises approximately 40,000 clones, roughly 90% of which are singletons, and 0.52% rests with the top ten. Sequenced here: CD4+ T cells from peripheral blood mononuclear cells, sampled in the third trimester of pregnancy. These receptors originate from a female donor with multiple sclerosis, enrolled in a pregnancy study.

V and J are TRBV6-1 and TRBJ1-2; D is unclear. Per the germline V gene, CDR1 is MNHNS and CDR2 is SASEGT. V lost 0 bases, J lost 4 bases, and 9 bases lay in between. CDR3 length: 14 residues. The CDR3 DNA sequence: TGTGCCAGCAGTGAAGCGCGGGCCGTCTATGGCTACACCTTC. It is translated as CASSEARAVYGYTF.

This chain links TRBV11-1 with TRBJ2-5, with 12 bases matching TRBD1. The CDR3 has 17 amino acids. Germline CDR1 and CDR2: SGHAT and FQDESV (reference sequence). Unmatched junction bases numbered 12, after V lost 5 bases and J lost 5 bases. CDR3 protein: CASSPILGQGAAETQYF. CDR3 bases: TGTGCCAGCAGCCCGATCCTGGGACAGGGGGCGGCGGAGACCCAGTACTTC.

This sequence joins TRBV19 and TRBJ2-5; D is possibly TRBD1 (5 bases). Germline V gene data show CDR1 as LNHDA and CDR2 as SQIVND (reference sequence). This CDR3 is 14 amino acids long. Trimming left V 4 bases short and J 4 bases short, with 13 bases between. For the CDR3, the DNA is TGTGCCAGTAGTAAGGGGCAGGGAATAGAGACCCAGTACTTC. Amino acid sequence: CASSKGQGIETQYF.

The chain combines TRBV5-6 with TRBJ2-5; 7 bases match TRBD1. V shed 6 bases, J shed 5 bases, and the junction held 10 bases outside the gene matches. There are 14 residues in the CDR3. Germline V gene lookup returns CDR1 SGHDT and CDR2 YYEEEE. CDR3: CASNPTGLRETQYF. The CDR3 region has the DNA TGTGCCAGCAACCCGACAGGGCTGAGGGAGACCCAGTACTTC.

The rearrangement uses TRBV30 and TRBJ2-1; maybe TRBD2 (5 bases). Trimming took off 3 bases at V and 2 bases at J, with 8 bases between the two ends. The CDR3 has 13 amino acids. Germline V lookup: CDR1 GTSNPN, CDR2 SVGIG (reference sequence). CDR3 in amino acids: CAWRASPYNEQFF. In DNA, the CDR3 is TGTGCCTGGAGGGCTAGCCCCTACAATGAGCAGTTCTTC.

The rearrangement joins TRBV9 to TRBJ1-1, with 7 bases aligning to TRBD1. CDR1 SGDLS and CDR2 YYNGEE come from the germline V gene. The CDR3 totals 15 residues. V dropped 3 bases and J dropped 3; count of bases not matched to a gene: 8. CDR3 loop: CASSGQQGLDTEAFF. The CDR3 DNA sequence: TGTGCCAGCAGCGGACAACAGGGGCTGGACACTGAAGCTTTCTTT. The whole variable domain, remainder taken from reference TRBV9 and TRBJ1-1, is DSGVTQTPKHLITATGQRVTLRCSPRSGDLSVYWYQQSLDQGLQFLIQYYNGEERAKGNILERFSAQQFPDLHSELNLSSLELGDSALYFCASSGQQGLDTEAFFGQGTRLTVV.

V gene TRBV9 combines with J gene TRBJ2-1; a weak D match, TRBD2 (6 bases). This CDR3 contains 16 residues. Trimming left V 4 bases short and J 2 bases short, with 16 bases between. CDR1 is SGDLS, CDR2 YYNGEE, per germline. CDR3 amino acids: CASSPAPGDTYNEQFF. CDR3 in DNA: TGTGCCAGCAGCCCCGCTCCGGGAGATACCTACAATGAGCAGTTCTTC.

This clone was observed once. The V call is TRBV28, the J call TRBJ2-1; tentatively, D is TRBD2 (5 bases). The ends were cut back, 6 bases at V and 10 bases at J, with 13 bases in the middle. This CDR3 comprises 12 residues. In germline, CDR1 is MDHEN, CDR2 SYDVKM. Here the CDR3 DNA reads TGTGCCAGCAGCCGCACGAGCGGCGAGCAGTTCTTC. This translates into CASSRTSGEQFF.

In its sample, this clone was seen once. The CDR3: CASSLDLGHSMETQYF. In DNA, the CDR3 is TGTGCCAGCAGCTTAGATCTGGGACATAGTATGGAGACCCAGTACTTC. V is TRBV11-2 and J is TRBJ2-5, with D maybe TRBD1 (6 bases). V lost 0 bases and J 5 bases, leaving 16 bases between the germline ends. CDR3 length: 16 amino acids. Germline CDR1 and CDR2: SGHAT and FQNNGV. The entire variable domain, with the rest obtained from reference TRBV11-2 and TRBJ2-5, is as follows: EAGVAQSPRYKIIEKRQSVAFWCNPISGHATLYWYQQILGQGPKLLIQFQNNGVVDDSQLPKDRFSAERLKGVDSTLKIQPAKLEDSAVYLCASSLDLGHSMETQYFGPGTRLLVL.

The chain recombines TRBV7-2 with TRBJ2-7, with 11 bases identical to TRBD2. The CDR3 is 16 amino acids. The V and J ends lost 2 bases and 3 bases, in that order; junction bases with no gene match: 6. The germline CDR1 and CDR2 sequences are SGHTA and FQGNSA. CDR3 nucleotide sequence: TGTGCCAGCAGCTTATTTAGCACTAGCGGGAGCTACGAGCAGTACTTC. Translated, it gives CASSLFSTSGSYEQYF.

The gene calls are TRBV7-2 and TRBJ2-5, with 14 nucleotides matching TRBD2. V trimming: 0 bases; J trimming: 4 bases; junction bases outside the gene matches: 7. CDR1 is SGHTA and CDR2 is FQGNSA in the germline V gene. The CDR3 runs 18 residues. CDR3 protein: CASSLAGTSGRRAETQYF. DNA for the CDR3: TGTGCCAGCAGCTTAGCGGGGACTAGCGGGAGAAGGGCAGAGACCCAGTACTTC. Complete variable domain (other parts from reference TRBV7-2 and TRBJ2-5): GAGVSQSPSNKVTEKGKDVELRCDPISGHTALYWYRQSLGQGLEFLIYFQGNSAPDKSGLPSDRFSAERTGGSVSTLTIQRTQQEDSAVYLCASSLAGTSGRRAETQYFGPGTRLLVL.

This clone has just one count. CDR3 protein: CASSRDLSYEQYF. The CDR3 region has the DNA TGTGCCAGCAGCAGGGACTTATCCTACGAGCAGTACTTC. The V call is TRBV9, the J call TRBJ2-7; TRBD2 is a possible D gene (6 bases). The CDR3 spans 13 residues. Germline CDR1 reads SGDLS; CDR2 reads YYNGEE. The V gene lost 4 bases and the J gene lost 1 base, with 9 bases spanning the gap.

The chain is built from TRBV18 and TRBJ2-2, with 8 bases matching TRBD1. This CDR3 has 16 residues. CDR1 and CDR2 (germline): KGHSH, LQKENI. Losses at the gene ends were 3 bases for V and 0 bases for J; bases not matched to a gene: 3. In nucleotides, the CDR3 is TGTGCCAGCTCACCCTCGGGACAGGCGAACACCGGGGAGCTGTTTTTT. Its translation: CASSPSGQANTGELFF.

J is TRBJ2-2 and V is TRBV2, with 7 bases lining up with TRBD1. V trimming: 4 bases; J trimming: 4 bases; junction bases outside the gene matches: 3. The CDR3 runs to 14 residues. Germline V gene sequence: CDR1 SNHLY, CDR2 FYNNEI. The CDR3 region has the DNA TGTGCCAGCAGTGGACAGGGTACCACCGGGGAGCTGTTTTTT. It specifies CASSGQGTTGELFF.

V gene TRBV19 combines with J gene TRBJ1-3; perhaps TRBD1 as D (6 bases). Germline CDR1 LNHDA, CDR2 SQIVND (reference sequence). The V end lost 6 bases, the J end lost 8 bases, and 11 bases lay between the germline ends. CDR3 length: 12 residues. CDR3: CASRRGSDTIYF. The CDR3 region has the DNA TGTGCCAGTAGAAGGGGGTCGGACACCATATATTTT.

The chain links TRBV5-5 to TRBJ2-2; D unclear. The CDR3 consists of 14 residues. Trimming left V 1 base short and J 5 bases short, with 9 bases between. Germline V gene lookup returns CDR1 SGHKS and CDR2 YYEKEE (reference sequence). CDR3 bases: TGTGCCAGCAGCTTGCTTCTCTCGACCGGGGAGCTGTTTTTT. Translating gives CASSLLLSTGELFF.

The chain combines TRBV7-2 with TRBJ2-3; TRBD2 aligns across 10 bases. The V gene's germline CDR1 is SGHTA and CDR2 FQGNSA. With 4 bases clipped from V and 6 bases from J, the junction kept 4 bases outside the gene matches. CDR3 length equals 14 residues. The CDR3 bases are TGTGCCAGCAGCTCACTAGCGGGATGGGATACGCAGTATTTT. It codes for CASSSLAGWDTQYF.

V and J are TRBV7-2 and TRBJ2-2; D is undetermined. This CDR3 comprises 13 residues. V gave up 7 bases and J gave up 6 bases, with 12 bases separating them. Germline CDR1 SGHTA, CDR2 FQGNSA. The CDR3 loop is CASTKPWSGELFF. CDR3 bases: TGTGCCAGCACCAAGCCGTGGTCCGGGGAGCTGTTTTTT.

The CDR3 DNA follows: TGTGCCAGCAGGGGAGGACAGGCTGGGGCCAACGTCCTGACTTTC. It specifies CASRGGQAGANVLTF. The genes are TRBV6-6 and TRBJ2-6; D is perhaps TRBD1 (7 bases). CDR3 length: 15 amino acids. Trimming pared 6 bases from V and 2 bases from J, leaving 11 bases between. Germline assignment: CDR1 MNHNY and CDR2 SVGAGI (reference sequence).

The chain carries TRBV27 and TRBJ1-5, with a possible D match to TRBD1 (5 bases). The CDR3 spans 13 residues. Germline V gives CDR1 MNHEY, CDR2 SMNVEV (reference sequence). Trimming took 6 bases from V and 0 from J, leaving 6 bases between them. The chain's CDR3 is CASSQGSNQPQHF. CDR3 in DNA: TGTGCCAGCAGCCAGGGTAGCAATCAGCCCCAGCATTTT.

The chain carries TRBV7-9 and TRBJ2-2, with 10 bases matching TRBD2. The germline V gene has CDR1 SEHNR and CDR2 FQNEAQ (reference sequence). The CDR3 spans 17 residues. V shed 4 bases, J shed 1 base, and the junction held 6 bases outside the gene matches. The CDR3: CASSSSLAGKNTGELFF. For the CDR3, the DNA is TGTGCCAGCAGCTCCTCACTAGCGGGAAAGAACACCGGGGAGCTGTTTTTT.

This chain links TRBV28 with TRBJ2-4; TRBD1 aligns across 7 bases. V was pared by 6 bases and J by 4 bases, with 6 bases of the junction left unmatched. CDR1 MDHEN and CDR2 SYDVKM come from the germline V gene. The length of the CDR3 is 14 residues. The CDR3 loop is CASSLRDSKNIQYF. In DNA form, the CDR3 reads TGTGCCAGCAGCCTCCGGGACAGTAAAAACATTCAGTACTTC.

The rearrangement joins TRBV10-3 to TRBJ2-1; 9 positions match TRBD2. Trimming took 4 bases from V and 0 from J; bases not matched to a gene: 4. CDR3 length: 16 amino acids. CDR1 is ENHRY, CDR2 SYGVKD, per germline. The DNA for the CDR3 is TGTGCCATCAGTGGTAGCGGGAGACCCTCCTACAATGAGCAGTTCTTC. This sequence encodes CAISGSGRPSYNEQFF.